Given below is one TCR beta chain in context. This CDR3 is built from 14 residues. V was cut by 8 bases and J by 4 bases, with 18 bases left in between. CDR1 and CDR2 (germline): GTSNPN, SVGIG (reference sequence). MiXCR, run by TCRdb on the RT-PCR reads, gives a single entry per CDR3 protein. Of about 680,000 distinct CDR3 sequences listed, about 14% are singletons. The chain couples TRBV30 to TRBJ1-3; the D is unclear. The source of this sequence is a female donor in good health, serving as a healthy control. The sample consisted of memory CD4+ T cells from blood. The DNA for the CDR3 is TGTGCCGGTATCTCCGGGGTGCGAGGAAACACCATATATTTT. Amino acid sequence: CAGISGVRGNTIYF.